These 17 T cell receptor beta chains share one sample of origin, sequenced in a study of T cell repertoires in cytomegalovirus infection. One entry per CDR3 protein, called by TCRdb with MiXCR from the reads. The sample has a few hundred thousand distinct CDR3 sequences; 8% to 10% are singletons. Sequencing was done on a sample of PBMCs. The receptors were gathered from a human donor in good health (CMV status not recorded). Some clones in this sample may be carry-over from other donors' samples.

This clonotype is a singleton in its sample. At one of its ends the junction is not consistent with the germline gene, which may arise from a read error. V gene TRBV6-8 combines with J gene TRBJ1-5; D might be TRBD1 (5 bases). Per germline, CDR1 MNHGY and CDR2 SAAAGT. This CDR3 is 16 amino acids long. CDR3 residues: CASSSNRGPSDQPQHF. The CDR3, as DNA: TGTGCCAGCAGTTCTAACCGGGGCCCTAGCGATCAGCCCCAGCATTTT.

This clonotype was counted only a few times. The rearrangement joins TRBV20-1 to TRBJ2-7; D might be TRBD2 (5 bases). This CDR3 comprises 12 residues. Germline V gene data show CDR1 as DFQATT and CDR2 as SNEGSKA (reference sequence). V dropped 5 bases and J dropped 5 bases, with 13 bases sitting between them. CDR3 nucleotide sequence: TGCAGTGCTCCCTCAACGGGGAACGAGCAGTACTTC. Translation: CSAPSTGNEQYF.

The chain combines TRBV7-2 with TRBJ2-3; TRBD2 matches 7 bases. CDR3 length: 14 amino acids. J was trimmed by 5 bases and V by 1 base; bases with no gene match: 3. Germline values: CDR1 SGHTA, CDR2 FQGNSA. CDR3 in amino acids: CASSLGSGIDTQYF. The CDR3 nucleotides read TGTGCCAGCAGCTTAGGAAGCGGGATAGATACGCAGTATTTT.

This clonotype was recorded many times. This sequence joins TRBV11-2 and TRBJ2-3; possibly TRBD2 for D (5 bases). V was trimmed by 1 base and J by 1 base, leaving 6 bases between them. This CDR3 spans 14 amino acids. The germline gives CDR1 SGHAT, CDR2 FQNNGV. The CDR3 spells CASSLGRGTDTQYF. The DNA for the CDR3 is TGTGCCAGCAGCTTAGGGCGGGGCACAGATACGCAGTATTTT.

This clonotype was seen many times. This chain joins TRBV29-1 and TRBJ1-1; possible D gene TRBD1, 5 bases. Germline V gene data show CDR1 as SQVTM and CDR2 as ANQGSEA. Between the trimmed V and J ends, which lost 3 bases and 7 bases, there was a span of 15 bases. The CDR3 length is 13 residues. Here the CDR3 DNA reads TGCAGCGTTGATAGGGGCCGCGGGAGTGAAGCTTTCTTT. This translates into CSVDRGRGSEAFF.

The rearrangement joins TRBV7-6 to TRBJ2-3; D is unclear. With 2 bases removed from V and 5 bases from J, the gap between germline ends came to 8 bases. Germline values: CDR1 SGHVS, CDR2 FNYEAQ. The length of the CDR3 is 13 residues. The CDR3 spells CASSLLIRDTQYF. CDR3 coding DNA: TGTGCCAGCAGCTTACTAATCCGAGATACGCAGTATTTT. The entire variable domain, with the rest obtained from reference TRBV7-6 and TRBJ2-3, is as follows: GAGVSQSPRYKVTKRGQDVALRCDPISGHVSLYWYRQALGQGPEFLTYFNYEAQQDKSGLPNDRFSAERPEGSISTLTIQRTEQRDSAMYRCASSLLIRDTQYFGPGTRLTVL.

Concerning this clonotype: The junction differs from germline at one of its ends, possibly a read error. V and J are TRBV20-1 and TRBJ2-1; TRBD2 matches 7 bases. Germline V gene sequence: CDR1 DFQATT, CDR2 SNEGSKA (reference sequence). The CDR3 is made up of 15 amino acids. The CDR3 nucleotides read TGCAGTGCTAGAGGGGAGGGCAGCTCCTACAATGAGCAGCTCTTC. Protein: CSARGEGSSYNEQLF.

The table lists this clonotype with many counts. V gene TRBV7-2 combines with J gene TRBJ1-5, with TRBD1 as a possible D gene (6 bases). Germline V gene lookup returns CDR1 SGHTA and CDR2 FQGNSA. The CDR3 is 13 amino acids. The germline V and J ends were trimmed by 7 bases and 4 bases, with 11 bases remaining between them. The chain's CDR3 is CASTSQGNQPQHF. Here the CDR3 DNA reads TGTGCCAGCACCTCTCAGGGGAATCAGCCCCAGCATTTT.

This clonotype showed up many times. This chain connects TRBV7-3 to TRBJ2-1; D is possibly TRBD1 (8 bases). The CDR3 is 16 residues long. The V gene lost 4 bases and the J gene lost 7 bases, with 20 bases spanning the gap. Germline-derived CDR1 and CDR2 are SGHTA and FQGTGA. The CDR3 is CASSSRGDRRENEQFF. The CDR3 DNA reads TGTGCCAGCAGCTCACGGGGGGACAGGAGGGAAAATGAGCAGTTCTTC.

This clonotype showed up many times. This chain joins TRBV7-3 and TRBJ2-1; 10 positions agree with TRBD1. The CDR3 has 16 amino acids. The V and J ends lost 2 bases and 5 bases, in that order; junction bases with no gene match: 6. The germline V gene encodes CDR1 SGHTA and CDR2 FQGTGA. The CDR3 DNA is TGTGCCAGCAGCTTACGGGGACAGGGGACCAACAATGAGCAGTTCTTC. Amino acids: CASSLRGQGTNNEQFF.

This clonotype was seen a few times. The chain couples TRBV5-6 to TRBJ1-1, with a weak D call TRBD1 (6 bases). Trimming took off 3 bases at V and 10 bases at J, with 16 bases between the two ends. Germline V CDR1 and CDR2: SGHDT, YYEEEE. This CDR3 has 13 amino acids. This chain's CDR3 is CASSYLGPTGAFF. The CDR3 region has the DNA TGTGCCAGCAGCTACCTCGGTCCGACAGGAGCTTTCTTT. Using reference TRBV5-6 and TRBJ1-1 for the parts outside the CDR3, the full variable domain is DAGVTQSPTHLIKTRGQQVTLRCSPKSGHDTVSWYQQALGQGPQFIFQYYEEEERQRGNFPDRFSGHQFPNYSSELNVNALLLGDSALYLCASSYLGPTGAFFGQGTRLTVV.

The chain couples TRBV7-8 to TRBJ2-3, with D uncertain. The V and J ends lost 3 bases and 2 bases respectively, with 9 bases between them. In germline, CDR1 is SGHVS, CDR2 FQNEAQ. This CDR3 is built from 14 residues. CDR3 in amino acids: CASSLKTVTDTQYF. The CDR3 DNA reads TGTGCCAGCAGCTTGAAGACGGTCACAGATACGCAGTATTTT.

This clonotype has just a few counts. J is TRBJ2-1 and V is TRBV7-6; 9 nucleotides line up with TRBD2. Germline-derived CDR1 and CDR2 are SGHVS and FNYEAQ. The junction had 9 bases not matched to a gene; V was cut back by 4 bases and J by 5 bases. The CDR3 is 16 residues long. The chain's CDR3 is CASSSRLAELNNEQFF. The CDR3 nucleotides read TGTGCCAGCAGCTCCCGACTAGCGGAGTTGAACAATGAGCAGTTCTTC.

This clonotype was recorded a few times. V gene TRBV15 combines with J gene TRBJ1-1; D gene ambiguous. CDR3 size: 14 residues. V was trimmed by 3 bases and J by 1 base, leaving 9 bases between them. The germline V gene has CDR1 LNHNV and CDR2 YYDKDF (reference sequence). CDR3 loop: CATSRDNRNTEAFF. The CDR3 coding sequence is TGTGCCACCAGCAGGGATAACAGGAACACTGAAGCTTTCTTT.

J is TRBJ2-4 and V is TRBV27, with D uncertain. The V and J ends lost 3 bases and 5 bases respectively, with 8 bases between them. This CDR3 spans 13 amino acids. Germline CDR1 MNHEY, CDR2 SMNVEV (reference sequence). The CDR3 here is CASSLKGENIQYF. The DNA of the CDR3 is TGTGCCAGCAGTTTGAAGGGTGAAAACATTCAGTACTTC.

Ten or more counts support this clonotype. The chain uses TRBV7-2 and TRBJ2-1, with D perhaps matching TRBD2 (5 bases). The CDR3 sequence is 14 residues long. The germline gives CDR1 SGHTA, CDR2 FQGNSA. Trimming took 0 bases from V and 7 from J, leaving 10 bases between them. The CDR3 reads CASSLAIRGNEQFF. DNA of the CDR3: TGTGCCAGCAGCTTAGCGATCCGGGGAAATGAGCAGTTCTTC. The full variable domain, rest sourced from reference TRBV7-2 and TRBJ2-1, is GAGVSQSPSNKVTEKGKDVELRCDPISGHTALYWYRQSLGQGLEFLIYFQGNSAPDKSGLPSDRFSAERTGGSVSTLTIQRTQQEDSAVYLCASSLAIRGNEQFFGPGTRLTVL.

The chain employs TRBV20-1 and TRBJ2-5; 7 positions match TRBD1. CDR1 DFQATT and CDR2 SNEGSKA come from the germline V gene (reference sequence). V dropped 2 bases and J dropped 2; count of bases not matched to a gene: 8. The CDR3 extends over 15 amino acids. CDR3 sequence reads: CSARLPGTAQETQYF. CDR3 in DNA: TGCAGTGCTAGACTCCCCGGGACAGCACAAGAGACCCAGTACTTC.